This TCR beta chain derives from a study of T cell repertoires in cytomegalovirus infection. Study-level points and caveats: HLA-C-restricted, CMV-specific TCR beta clonotypes were dominant ex vivo.

A single record per CDR3 protein comes from TCRdb applying MiXCR to the reads. The top ten clones hold over 15% of a sample with about 150,000 distinct CDR3 sequences, 17% of them seen once. Germline values: CDR1 MDHEN, CDR2 SYDVKM. The CDR3 is 16 residues long. With V trimmed by 3 bases and J by 2 bases, 9 bases remained unmatched. This clonotype came up a few times. Its antigen is undetermined. The sample comprised CD8+ T cells from PBMCs. This receptor was identified in a human donor in good health (CMV status not recorded). Some clones in this sample may be carry-over from other donors' samples. J is TRBJ2-7 and V is TRBV28, with 8 bases matching TRBD1. The CDR3 region has the DNA TGTGCCAGCAGTTTCGACCGGGACAGGATCCCCTACGAGCAGTACTTC. This translates into CASSFDRDRIPYEQYF.